The clone carrying this T cell receptor beta chain was seen more than once but under ten times. Antigen: not known. Sample-barcoded 5' priming and a J-beta primer mix drove a second PCR of about 6 to 11 cycles. TCRdb ran MiXCR on the 5' RACE reads and lists one entry per CDR3 protein. The sample gives 600,000 or so distinct CDR3 sequences, more than 45% of which show up once; about 22% is in the top ten. These data originate in a study of blood T cells in healthy people across ages. General study results and limits: Both higher diversity and more naive CD4+ cells marked long-lived donors when set against aged donors.

CDR3 length equals 17 residues. CDR1 is SNHLY and CDR2 is FYNNEI in the germline V gene. Trimming left V 6 bases short and J 4 bases short, with 24 bases between. This rearrangement joins TRBV2 to TRBJ2-5, with TRBD2 as a possible D gene (6 bases). Sequencing input: blood. The sequence came from a man older than 75 in good health. CDR3 bases: TGTGCCAGCAGCCCCCTACTCTCCGCGGGGCAGGGAGAGACCCAGTACTTC. It translates to CASSPLLSAGQGETQYF. Full variable domain (rest looked up from reference TRBV2 and TRBJ2-5): EPEVTQTPSHQVTQMGQEVILRCVPISNHLYFYWYRQILGQKVEFLVSFYNNEISEKSEIFDDQFSVERPDGSNFTLKIRSTKLEDSAMYFCASSPLLSAGQGETQYFGPGTRLLVL.